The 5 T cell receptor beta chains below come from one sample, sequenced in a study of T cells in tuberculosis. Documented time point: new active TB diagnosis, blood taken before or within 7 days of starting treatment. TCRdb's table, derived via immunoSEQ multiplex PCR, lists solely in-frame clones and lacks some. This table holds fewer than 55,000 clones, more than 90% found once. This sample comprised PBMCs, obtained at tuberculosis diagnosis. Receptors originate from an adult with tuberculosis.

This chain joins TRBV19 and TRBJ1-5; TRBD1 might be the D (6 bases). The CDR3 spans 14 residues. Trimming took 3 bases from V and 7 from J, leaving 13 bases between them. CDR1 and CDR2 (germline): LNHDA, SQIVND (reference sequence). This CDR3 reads CASSMPGVEQPQHF. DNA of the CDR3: TGTGCCAGTAGTATGCCAGGGGTCGAGCAGCCCCAGCATTTT.

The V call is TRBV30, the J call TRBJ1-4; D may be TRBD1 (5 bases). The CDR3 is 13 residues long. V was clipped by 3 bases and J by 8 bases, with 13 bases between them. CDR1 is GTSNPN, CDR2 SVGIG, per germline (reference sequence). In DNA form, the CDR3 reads TGTGCCTGGAGGGGGGGACCGCCCGAAAAACTGTTTTTT. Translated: CAWRGGPPEKLFF.

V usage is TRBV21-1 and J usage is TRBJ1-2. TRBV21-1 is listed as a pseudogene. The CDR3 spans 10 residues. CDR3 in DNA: TGTGCCAGCAGCATGTGCGCCTACACCTTC. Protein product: CASSMCAYTF.

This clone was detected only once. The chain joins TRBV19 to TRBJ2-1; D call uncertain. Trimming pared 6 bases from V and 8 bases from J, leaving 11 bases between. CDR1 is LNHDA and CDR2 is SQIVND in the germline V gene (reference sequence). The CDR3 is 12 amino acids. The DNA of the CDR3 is TGTGCCAGTAGAGTAGATCTCGATGAGCAGTTCTTC. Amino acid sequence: CASRVDLDEQFF.

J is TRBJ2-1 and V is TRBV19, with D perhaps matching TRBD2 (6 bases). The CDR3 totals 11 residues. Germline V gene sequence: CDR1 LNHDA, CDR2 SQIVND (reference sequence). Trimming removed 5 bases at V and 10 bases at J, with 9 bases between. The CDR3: CASSVRGEQFF. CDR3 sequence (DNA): TGTGCCAGTAGTGTCCGGGGGGAGCAGTTCTTC.